The entry below gives a single T cell receptor (beta chain) sequence along with its context. One end of the junction fails to match germline, which may point to a read error. This sample stems from a study of glioma-infiltrating T cells. TCR alpha and beta CDR3 regions were amplified from RNA using iRepertoire nested multiplex PCR. From the multiplex PCR reads, TCRdb called clonotypes with MiXCR, one entry per CDR3 protein. The table lists about 180,000 distinct CDR3 sequences, around 40% of them singletons, with roughly 5.2% in the top ten. Germline V gene lookup returns CDR1 MNHNS and CDR2 SASEGT. The CDR3 sequence is 15 residues long.

The sequenced sample was glioma tissue, nonneoplastic brain tissue, or PBMCs (not recorded which). The clonotype was recovered from a human donor with low-grade glioma or glioblastoma, undergoing nonglioma brain surgery, or in good health (not recorded which). V and J are TRBV6-1 and TRBJ1-5; TRBD1 matches 8 bases. The CDR3 is CASKRDRGLNQPKHF. The CDR3 DNA reads as TGTGCCAGCAAAAGAGACAGGGGCCTCAATCAGCCCAAGCATTTT.